The TCR beta chain described here comes from a study of blood T cell repertoires in COVID-19. About the study: Sites across the United States, Italy and Spain contributed samples from acute and convalescent COVID-19. PBMCs, B-cell-depleted T cells, or T cells were the source of the cDNA or gDNA that made up the material.

In the original processing: Nucleated cell number was recorded as an estimate derived from reference gene primer amplification. This table comes from immunoSEQ multiplex PCR, and its TCRdb copy is limited to in-frame clones, with some not included. The DNA was the basis for D and trimming; V, J and clone size are from that table. This table has 95,000 to 120,000 clones, 85% appearing once. A few counts support this clone. CDR1 and CDR2 from the germline V gene are LGHDT and YNNKEL (reference sequence). After removal of 1 base from V and 6 bases from J, the junction contained 11 bases not matched to a gene. CDR3 length: 16 amino acids.

The chain carries TRBV3-1 (or the pseudogene TRBV3-2) and TRBJ2-7; 8 bases map to TRBD1. Source material: peripheral blood. This receptor was obtained from a human donor in a cohort sampled during active COVID-19. CDR3 in DNA: TGTGCCAGCAGCCAAGCCTTGACAGGGGTTGGGCGCGAGCAGTACTTC. Encoded protein: CASSQALTGVGREQYF.